One sample yielded the 19 T cell receptor beta chains listed below, sequenced in a study of technical replicates of blood from a handful of donors. TCRdb's table, derived via immunoSEQ multiplex PCR, lists solely in-frame clones and lacks some. The sample has just over 75,000 clones; 85% to 95% are singletons. The specimen was T cells isolated from PBMCs. Receptors originate from a human donor in good health.

This rearrangement joins TRBV6-6 to TRBJ2-7, with 8 bases that match TRBD2. The CDR3 is 16 residues long. J was trimmed by 4 bases and V by 0 bases; bases with no gene match: 8. Germline CDR1 MNHNY, CDR2 SVGAGI (reference sequence). The CDR3, as DNA: TGTGCCAGCAGTTACTCGTCGAGCGGGAGTTTGTACGAGCAGTACTTC. Protein product: CASSYSSSGSLYEQYF.

This clone was seen only a few times. This chain connects TRBV18 to TRBJ2-3; D not resolved. This CDR3 is built from 14 residues. CDR1 is KGHSH and CDR2 is LQKENI in the germline V gene. V lost 0 bases to trimming and J lost 4 bases, with 8 bases between them. The CDR3: CASSPPRSPDTQYF. CDR3 nucleotides: TGTGCCAGCTCACCACCGCGCTCGCCAGATACGCAGTATTTT.

This chain uses TRBV30 with TRBJ2-2, with D perhaps TRBD1 (6 bases). Germline V CDR1 and CDR2: GTSNPN, SVGIG (reference sequence). V was clipped by 0 bases and J by 1 base, with 9 bases between them. This CDR3 spans 15 amino acids. The CDR3 DNA reads as TGTGCCTGGAGTGTACGGACAGTGAACACCGGGGAGCTGTTTTTT. It specifies CAWSVRTVNTGELFF.

V is TRBV7-6 and J is TRBJ1-4; possible D gene TRBD1, 6 bases. The germline gives CDR1 SGHVS, CDR2 FNYEAQ. Trimming cost V 5 bases and J 3 bases, with 13 bases left between them. CDR3 length equals 15 residues. CDR3 in DNA: TGTGCCAGCAGCGCAACAGGGATAGCTAATGAAAAACTGTTTTTT. It translates to CASSATGIANEKLFF.

The chain combines TRBV7-2 with TRBJ1-2, with TRBD1 identical over 9 bases. After removal of 2 bases from V and 7 bases from J, the junction contained 8 bases not matched to a gene. The CDR3 loop spans 15 amino acids. Germline CDR1 is SGHTA and CDR2 is FQGNSA. The CDR3 loop reads CASSLPDRGIGGYTF. CDR3 DNA sequence: TGTGCCAGCAGCTTACCGGACAGGGGAATAGGTGGCTACACCTTC. The full variable domain, in which reference TRBV7-2 and TRBJ1-2 provide the parts outside the CDR3, is GAGVSQSPSNKVTEKGKDVELRCDPISGHTALYWYRQSLGQGLEFLIYFQGNSAPDKSGLPSDRFSAERTGGSVSTLTIQRTQQEDSAVYLCASSLPDRGIGGYTFGSGTRLTVV.

This clone was counted between two and nine times. The chain couples TRBV19 to TRBJ2-7, with a possible D match to TRBD1 (6 bases). The V and J ends lost 9 bases and 7 bases respectively, with 16 bases between them. The CDR3 is 12 amino acids. Germline loops: CDR1 LNHDA, CDR2 SQIVND (reference sequence). The CDR3 nucleotides read TGTGCCAGGAGGACAGCGAAGGTGGAGCAGTACTTC. As protein: CARRTAKVEQYF.

The gene calls are TRBV5-4 and TRBJ2-3; 13 positions match TRBD2. The CDR3 runs to 15 residues. With 7 bases clipped from V and 7 bases from J, the junction kept 9 bases outside the gene matches. Germline V lookup: CDR1 SGHNT, CDR2 YYREEE (reference sequence). In DNA, the CDR3 is TGTGCCAGCGGACTACAACTAGCGGGAGGGAATACGCAGTATTTT. Its protein product is CASGLQLAGGNTQYF.

This rearrangement joins TRBV4-3 to TRBJ1-1, with a weak D call TRBD1 (5 bases). V lost 2 bases and J lost 0, with 13 bases in between. Per germline, CDR1 LGHNA and CDR2 YSLEER. The CDR3 length is 16 residues. CDR3 DNA: TGCGCCAGCAGCCAAAAGCAGGGCGTTATGAACACTGAAGCTTTCTTT. Its translation is CASSQKQGVMNTEAFF.

The V gene is TRBV30, the J gene TRBJ1-2; 7 nucleotides match TRBD1. V dropped 5 bases and J dropped 4; count of bases not matched to a gene: 10. CDR3 length: 14 amino acids. Germline CDR1 and CDR2: GTSNPN and SVGIG (reference sequence). The CDR3: CAWETGASTYGYTF. CDR3 DNA sequence: TGTGCCTGGGAAACAGGGGCGTCGACCTATGGCTACACCTTC.

V and J are TRBV9 and TRBJ1-2; D is possibly TRBD1 (5 bases). Trimming removed 2 bases at V and 6 bases at J, with 14 bases between. The germline CDR1 and CDR2 sequences are SGDLS and YYNGEE. This CDR3 has 14 amino acids. This CDR3 reads CASSVGDGGHGYTF. For the CDR3, the DNA is TGTGCCAGCAGCGTGGGTGACGGGGGTCATGGCTACACCTTC. The variable domain in full, with the rest retrieved from reference TRBV9 and TRBJ1-2, is DSGVTQTPKHLITATGQRVTLRCSPRSGDLSVYWYQQSLDQGLQFLIQYYNGEERAKGNILERFSAQQFPDLHSELNLSSLELGDSALYFCASSVGDGGHGYTFGSGTRLTVV.

The CDR3 loop reads CASSLDRGYTEAFF. Here the CDR3 DNA reads TGCGCCAGCAGCCTGGACAGGGGATACACTGAAGCTTTCTTT. The genes are TRBV5-1 and TRBJ1-1, with 9 bases lining up with TRBD1. V lost 4 bases and J lost 3; bases outside the gene matches: 4. This CDR3 comprises 14 residues. Germline lookup yields CDR1 SGHRS and CDR2 YFSETQ.

The chain couples TRBV5-4 to TRBJ2-5; weak D call: TRBD1 (5 bases). Germline V gene lookup returns CDR1 SGHNT and CDR2 YYREEE (reference sequence). CDR3 size: 17 residues. Trimming left V 4 bases short and J 0 bases short, with 19 bases between. The CDR3 DNA is TGTGCCAGCAGCGGAGTGGCAGGGCCAGAGTACCAAGAGACCCAGTACTTC. It codes for CASSGVAGPEYQETQYF.

The chain has TRBV27 and TRBJ1-1; TRBD1 matches at 8 bases. CDR3 length equals 15 residues. CDR1 is MNHEY and CDR2 is SMNVEV in the germline V gene (reference sequence). The ends lost 5 bases at V and 5 bases at J; junction bases unmatched: 10. The CDR3 loop reads CASSLLGTGSTEAFF. The CDR3 bases are TGTGCCAGCAGTCTCCTCGGGACAGGTTCGACTGAAGCTTTCTTT.

The J gene is TRBJ2-2, the V gene TRBV15; the match to TRBD2 covers 9 bases. CDR1 and CDR2 from the germline V gene are LNHNV and YYDKDF (reference sequence). V was pared by 1 base and J by 2 bases, with 5 bases of the junction left unmatched. The CDR3 totals 17 residues. The CDR3 region is CATSRVAGGPNTGELFF. The CDR3 DNA sequence: TGTGCCACCAGCAGAGTTGCGGGAGGGCCCAACACCGGGGAGCTGTTTTTT.

This chain connects TRBV6-5 to TRBJ2-7; TRBD2 matches 8 bases. V lost 2 bases and J lost 2; bases outside the gene matches: 2. The CDR3 contains 14 residues. Germline CDR1 MNHEY, CDR2 SVGAGI. CDR3 region: CASSYTAGAYEQYF. DNA of the CDR3: TGTGCCAGCAGTTACACAGCGGGAGCCTACGAGCAGTACTTC.

The sample holds one count of this clone. The chain joins TRBV10-2 to TRBJ2-2; D might be TRBD2 (6 bases). The length of the CDR3 is 16 residues. Germline CDR1 reads WSHSY; CDR2 reads SAAADI. V was trimmed by 0 bases and J by 3 bases, leaving 11 bases between them. CDR3 sequence reads: CASSESVGEDTGELFF. The CDR3 DNA is TGCGCCAGCAGTGAGTCTGTGGGGGAGGACACCGGGGAGCTGTTTTTT.

The J gene is TRBJ2-7, the V gene TRBV2; D not resolved. Germline CDR1 is SNHLY and CDR2 is FYNNEI. The CDR3 loop spans 12 amino acids. Trimming shortened V by 6 bases and J by 2 bases, and 8 bases separated the two germline ends. The CDR3 bases are TGTGCCAGCAGCCTAGTCACCTACGAGCAGTACTTC. Its protein is CASSLVTYEQYF.

V and J are TRBV7-2 and TRBJ2-1; TRBD2 matches 10 bases. The junction had 5 bases not matched to a gene; V was cut back by 1 base and J by 5 bases. This CDR3 is 16 amino acids long. Per germline, CDR1 SGHTA and CDR2 FQGNSA. The DNA of the CDR3 is TGTGCCAGCAGCTTAGTAGTAGCGGGAGGTCACAATGAGCAGTTCTTC. It specifies CASSLVVAGGHNEQFF.

This chain connects TRBV2 to TRBJ2-7; D might be TRBD2 (6 bases). Germline V CDR1 and CDR2: SNHLY, FYNNEI. The CDR3 is made up of 14 amino acids. The V end was cut by 5 bases, the J end by 9 bases, with 20 bases between. In DNA form, the CDR3 reads TGTGCCAGCAGTCCCTTCGGGACTGATCTACGGCAGTACTTC. Translation gives CASSPFGTDLRQYF.